What follows are 15 T cell receptor beta chains derived from one specimen sequenced in a study of shared clonotypes between healthy human individuals. Using immunoSEQ multiplex PCR, the repertoire was profiled, and TCRdb retains in-frame clones only, with some absent. The sample lists some 2.3 million clones, 85% to 95% occurring once. Sequencing was carried out using naive CD4+ T cells from PBMCs. Specified subset: CD45RA+ positively selected. The receptors shown here come from a man aged 18-30 years in good health. Some clones in this sample may be carry-over from other donors' samples.

The chain couples TRBV15 to TRBJ1-2, with TRBD1 matching over 9 bases. Looked up from germline, CDR1 is LNHNV and CDR2 is YYDKDF (reference sequence). V lost 5 bases to trimming and J lost 0 bases; unmatched junction nucleotides: 7. This CDR3 is built from 16 residues. CDR3 sequence (DNA): TGTGCCACCAGCCGGGACAGGGTCGCTACTAACTATGGCTACACCTTC. It yields the protein CATSRDRVATNYGYTF.

The chain joins TRBV21-1 to TRBJ2-6. TRBV21-1 has pseudogene status. CDR3 length: 16 amino acids. This CDR3 is CASSNSGRSGANVLTF. In DNA, the CDR3 is TGTGCCAGCAGCAATTCGGGGCGCTCTGGGGCCAACGTCCTGACTTTC.

This chain joins TRBV29-1 and TRBJ2-1, with 11 nucleotides matching TRBD2. The CDR3 is 15 amino acids. The trim removed 5 bases at V and 4 bases at J, leaving 7 bases unmatched. The V gene's germline CDR1 is SQVTM and CDR2 ANQGSEA. This CDR3 reads CSVSPGLAGYNEQFF. The CDR3 DNA sequence: TGCAGCGTTTCACCCGGACTAGCGGGTTACAATGAGCAGTTCTTC.

CDR3 protein: CASNRGPVQGVQETQYF. In nucleotides, the CDR3 is TGTGCCAGCAATCGAGGGCCGGTCCAGGGGGTCCAGGAGACCCAGTACTTC. The V gene is TRBV28, the J gene TRBJ2-5, with 7 bases identical to TRBD1. CDR1 is MDHEN, CDR2 SYDVKM, per germline. V shed 7 bases, J shed 5 bases, and the junction held 19 bases outside the gene matches. The CDR3 has 17 amino acids.

With regard to this clone: Other DNA sequences in the sample encode the same CDR3. The chain recombines TRBV5-4 with TRBJ2-5, with no clear D. The V end lost 4 bases, the J end lost 5 bases, and 6 bases lay between the germline ends. The CDR3 has 11 residues. CDR1 and CDR2 (germline): SGHNT, YYREEE (reference sequence). The CDR3 is CASSLRETQYF. The DNA for the CDR3 is TGTGCCAGCAGCCTCCGGGAGACCCAGTACTTC.

V is TRBV9 and J is TRBJ2-2, with D perhaps matching TRBD2 (5 bases). V lost 0 bases, J lost 8 bases, and 20 bases lay in between. Germline V CDR1 and CDR2: SGDLS, YYNGEE. The CDR3 contains 17 residues. The CDR3 coding sequence is TGTGCCAGCAGCGTAGACAATTATGGCTCACGGGGAGGGGAGCTGTTTTTT. Translation gives CASSVDNYGSRGGELFF.

This clone has just one count. The chain carries TRBV28 and TRBJ2-7; D is ambiguous. The CDR3 is made up of 14 amino acids. Between the trimmed V and J ends, which lost 4 bases and 7 bases, there was a span of 17 bases. CDR1 is MDHEN and CDR2 is SYDVKM in the germline V gene. The CDR3: CASSSPAIAGEQYF. CDR3 bases: TGTGCCAGCAGTTCCCCCGCGATAGCTGGGGAGCAGTACTTC.

The chain links TRBV28 to TRBJ1-3; D unclear. The CDR3 length is 13 residues. Germline V gene lookup returns CDR1 MDHEN and CDR2 SYDVKM. Trimming removed 8 bases from V and 2 bases from J, with 10 bases in between. The CDR3 DNA is TGTGCCAGCCACGGGGTGGCTGGAAACACCATATATTTT. Translating gives CASHGVAGNTIYF.

Worth noting for this clone: This CDR3 is also generated by other DNA sequences in the sample. This chain joins TRBV7-6 and TRBJ1-1; D uncertain. Germline V lookup: CDR1 SGHVS, CDR2 FNYEAQ. Between the trimmed V and J ends, which lost 3 bases and 1 base, there was a span of 6 bases. There are 13 residues in the CDR3. This chain's CDR3 is CASSLDRNTEAFF. CDR3 in DNA: TGTGCCAGCAGCTTGGACCGGAACACTGAAGCTTTCTTT.

Turning to this clone: This CDR3 is also generated by other DNA sequences in the sample. The chain joins TRBV11-2 to TRBJ2-7; 7 bases map to TRBD1. Trimming cost V 1 base and J 2 bases; bases outside gene matches: 2. CDR1 is SGHAT, CDR2 FQNNGV, per germline. The CDR3 is 14 amino acids. The CDR3, as DNA: TGTGCCAGCAGCTTAGTAGGGGGCCCCTACGAGCAGTACTTC. Its protein is CASSLVGGPYEQYF.

This clone has a single count. The chain couples TRBV19 to TRBJ2-1; 7 nucleotides agree with TRBD2. Per the germline V gene, CDR1 is LNHDA and CDR2 is SQIVND (reference sequence). CDR3 length: 16 residues. V lost 3 bases, J lost 5 bases, and 10 bases stayed unmatched. This CDR3 is CASSISPGAGNNEQFF. The DNA for the CDR3 is TGTGCCAGTAGTATTTCCCCGGGAGCGGGGAACAATGAGCAGTTCTTC.

The gene calls are TRBV12-5 and TRBJ2-5; TRBD2 aligns across 7 bases. Germline values: CDR1 LGHNT, CDR2 FRNRAP. V shed 7 bases and J 4 bases; nucleotides not matched to a gene: 9. The CDR3 extends over 14 amino acids. The CDR3 nucleotides are TGTGCTAGTGCCGGCCGGGGGGTTGGAGAGACCCAGTACTTC. This codes for CASAGRGVGETQYF.

This clone was recorded once. This chain joins TRBV11-3 and TRBJ2-2; D unresolved. CDR1 is SGHNT and CDR2 is YENEEA in the germline V gene. Trimming cost V 5 bases and J 7 bases, with 17 bases left between them. This CDR3 has 15 amino acids. For the CDR3, the DNA is TGTGCCAGCAGCGAAGGCACAACTTGGGGCGGGGAGCTGTTTTTT. It is translated as CASSEGTTWGGELFF.

This chain uses TRBV7-2 with TRBJ1-4; D perhaps matches TRBD1 (5 bases). CDR3 length: 15 residues. V gave up 2 bases and J gave up 7 bases, with 14 bases separating them. Germline lookup yields CDR1 SGHTA and CDR2 FQGNSA. CDR3 in amino acids: CASSLIGGAGEKLFF. The CDR3 DNA reads TGTGCCAGCAGCTTAATCGGTGGGGCTGGTGAAAAACTGTTTTTT.

The chain recombines TRBV9 with TRBJ1-3; weak D call: TRBD1 (6 bases). The V and J ends lost 0 bases and 3 bases respectively, with 13 bases between them. The CDR3 length is 16 residues. Germline V gives CDR1 SGDLS, CDR2 YYNGEE. Here the CDR3 reads CASSVDGDKFGNTIYF. In nucleotides, the CDR3 is TGTGCCAGCAGCGTAGATGGGGACAAGTTTGGAAACACCATATATTTT.